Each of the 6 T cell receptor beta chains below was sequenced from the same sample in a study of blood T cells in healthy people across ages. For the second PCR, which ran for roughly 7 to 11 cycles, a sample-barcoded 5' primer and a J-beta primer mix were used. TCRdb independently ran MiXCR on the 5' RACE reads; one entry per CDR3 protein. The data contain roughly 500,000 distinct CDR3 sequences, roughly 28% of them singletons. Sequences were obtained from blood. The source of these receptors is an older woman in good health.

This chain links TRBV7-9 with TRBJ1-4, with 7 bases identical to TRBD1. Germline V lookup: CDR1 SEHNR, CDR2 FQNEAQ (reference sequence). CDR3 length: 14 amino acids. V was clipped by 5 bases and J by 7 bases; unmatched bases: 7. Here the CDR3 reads CASSQQTGREKLFF. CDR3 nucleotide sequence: TGTGCCAGCAGCCAGCAGACAGGGCGTGAAAAACTGTTTTTT.

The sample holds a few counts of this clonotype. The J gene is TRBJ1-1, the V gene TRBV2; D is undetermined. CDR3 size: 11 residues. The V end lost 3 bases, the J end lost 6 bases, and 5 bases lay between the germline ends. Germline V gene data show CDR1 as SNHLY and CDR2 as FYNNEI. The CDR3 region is CASSEAAEAFF. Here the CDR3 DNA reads TGTGCCAGCAGTGAGGCTGCTGAAGCTTTCTTT.

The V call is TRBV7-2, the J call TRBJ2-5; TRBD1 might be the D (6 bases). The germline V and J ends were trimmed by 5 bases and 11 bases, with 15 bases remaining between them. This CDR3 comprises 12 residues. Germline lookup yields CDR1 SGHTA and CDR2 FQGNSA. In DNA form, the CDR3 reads TGTGCCAGCAGCCCGCAGGGGATTGAGCAGTACTTC. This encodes CASSPQGIEQYF.

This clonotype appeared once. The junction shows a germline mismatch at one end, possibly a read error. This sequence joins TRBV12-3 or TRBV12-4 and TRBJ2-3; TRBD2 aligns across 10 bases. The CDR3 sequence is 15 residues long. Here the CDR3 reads CASSLRTSGADPQYF. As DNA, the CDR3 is TGTGCCAGCAGTCTAAGGACTAGCGGAGCAGATCCGCAGTATTTT.

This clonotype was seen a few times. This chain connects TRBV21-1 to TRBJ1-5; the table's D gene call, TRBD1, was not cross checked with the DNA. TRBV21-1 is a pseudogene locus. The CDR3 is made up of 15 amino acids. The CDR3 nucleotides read TGTGCCAGCAGCAAAGGGGACAGGACGGACCAGCCCCAGCATTTT. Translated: CASSKGDRTDQPQHF.

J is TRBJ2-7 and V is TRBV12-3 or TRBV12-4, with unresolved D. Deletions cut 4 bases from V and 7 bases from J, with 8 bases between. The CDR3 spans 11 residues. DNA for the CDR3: TGTGCCAGCAGTTCGATGGGGGAGCAGTACTTC. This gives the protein CASSSMGEQYF.